Listed below are T cell receptor beta chains from one sample, sequenced in a study of T cell changes during pregnancy in multiple sclerosis. The protocol was immunoSEQ multiplex PCR, while the TCRdb copy is restricted to in-frame clones and leaves out a portion. Of 34,000 or so clones listed, roughly nine tenths were seen once; the top ten hold around 12%. Source: CD8+ T cells from peripheral blood mononuclear cells, taken in the first trimester of pregnancy. Receptors were obtained from a female donor with multiple sclerosis, enrolled in a pregnancy study. CDR3s include the opening cysteine and the closing phenylalanine or tryptophan. D genes are given only for firm matches. Clone size is shown for a subset of rows, as once, few, many or a class of expanded clone.

J gene,V gene,D gene,clone size,CDR3 protein,CDR3 DNA
TRBJ2-5,TRBV13,NA,NA,CASRSSEGVGETQYF,TGTGCCAGCAGGTCCAGCGAGGGGGTTGGGGAGACCCAGTACTTC
TRBJ2-1,TRBV30,NA,once,CAWSGGSGEQFF,TGTGCCTGGAGTGGAGGGTCGGGTGAGCAGTTCTTC
TRBJ2-7,TRBV5-6,NA,NA,CASSLVGDTGDLYEQYF,TGTGCCAGCAGCTTGGTCGGGGACACCGGCGATCTCTACGAGCAGTACTTC
TRBJ1-2,TRBV5-1,NA,NA,CASTAGGCYGYTF,TGCGCCAGCACGGCGGGGGGGTGCTATGGCTACACCTTC
TRBJ2-1,TRBV9,NA,NA,CASSVADYPSYNEQFF,TGTGCCAGCAGCGTAGCAGACTATCCCTCCTACAATGAGCAGTTCTTC
TRBJ2-1,TRBV11-1,TRBD1,NA,CASSFGDRSYNEQFF,TGTGCCAGCAGCTTTGGGGACAGGAGTTACAATGAGCAGTTCTTC
TRBJ2-7,TRBV27,NA,NA,CASSPLPRDEQYF,TGTGCCAGCAGTCCCCTTCCCAGGGACGAGCAGTACTTC
TRBJ1-5,TRBV7-2,TRBD1,NA,CASSPDRGSNQPQHF,TGTGCCAGCAGCCCCGACAGGGGTAGCAATCAGCCCCAGCATTTT
TRBJ2-7,TRBV27,TRBD1,NA,CASSLQGAWGEQYF,TGTGCCAGCAGTTTACAGGGGGCGTGGGGGGAGCAGTACTTC
TRBJ2-2,TRBV4-1,TRBD2,NA,CASRLAGAAGELFF,TGCGCCAGCCGACTAGCGGGAGCGGCCGGGGAGCTGTTTTTT
TRBJ2-7,TRBV11-2,TRBD2,NA,CASSLWASGYEQYF,TGTGCCAGCAGCTTATGGGCTAGCGGCTACGAGCAGTACTTC
TRBJ2-2,TRBV6-5,TRBD2,once,CASAGLARSGELFF,TGTGCCAGCGCCGGACTAGCCAGATCCGGGGAGCTGTTTTTT
TRBJ2-1,TRBV7-2,NA,NA,CASSLVTTGQFF,TGTGCCAGCAGCTTAGTGACTACCGGGCAGTTCTTC
TRBJ1-5,TRBV5-5,NA,NA,CASSQARGDQPQHF,TGTGCCAGCAGCCAGGCCAGGGGCGATCAGCCCCAGCATTTT
TRBJ1-5,TRBV7-9,TRBD1,NA,CATSSGQGNQPQHF,TGTGCCACTAGTTCGGGACAGGGAAATCAGCCCCAGCATTTT
TRBJ2-1,TRBV7-6,NA,NA,CASSFVVSNEQFF,TGTGCCAGCAGCTTTGTGGTCAGCAATGAGCAGTTCTTC
TRBJ1-1,TRBV29-1,TRBD1,NA,CSVLGQGSMNTEAFF,TGCAGCGTTCTGGGACAGGGGTCCATGAACACTGAAGCTTTCTTT
TRBJ1-2,TRBV10-3,TRBD1,few,CAISESGWTGAEYGYTF,TGTGCCATCAGTGAGTCTGGCTGGACAGGGGCGGAATATGGCTACACCTTC
TRBJ1-2,TRBV11-2,NA,NA,CASSLESGDYGYTF,TGTGCCAGCAGCTTAGAGTCGGGGGACTATGGCTACACCTTC
TRBJ2-2,TRBV29-1,NA,NA,CSVEDPRVTTGELFF,TGCAGCGTTGAAGATCCGCGGGTAACCACCGGGGAGCTGTTTTTT
TRBJ2-1,TRBV19,TRBD2,NA,CASSPGTTLYNEQFF,TGTGCCAGTAGTCCCGGGACTACCCTTTACAATGAGCAGTTCTTC
TRBJ2-1,TRBV19,NA,NA,CAIGQRNYNEQFF,TGTGCCATAGGACAGCGCAACTACAATGAGCAGTTCTTC
TRBJ2-7,TRBV15,TRBD2,NA,CATSRGEGFSYEQYF,TGTGCCACCAGCAGAGGGGAGGGGTTCTCCTACGAGCAGTACTTC
TRBJ1-4,TRBV9,TRBD1,NA,CASSDRLDRDGEKLFF,TGTGCCAGCAGCGACCGACTCGACAGGGATGGTGAAAAACTGTTTTTT